This T cell receptor (beta chain) stems from a study of T cell changes during pregnancy in multiple sclerosis. The CDR3 totals 14 residues. Germline V lookup: CDR1 GTSNPN, CDR2 SVGIG (reference sequence). V gave up 5 bases and J gave up 4 bases, with 14 bases separating them. The table came from immunoSEQ multiplex PCR; TCRdb's copy has only in-frame clones and leaves some out. The sample includes around 50,000 clones, more than 85% of them seen just once. The sequenced sample was peripheral blood, obtained after pregnancy. V gene TRBV30 combines with J gene TRBJ1-4; D is possibly TRBD1 (5 bases). This TCR came from a female donor in good health, enrolled as a control in a pregnancy study. DNA of the CDR3: TGTGCCTGGTTGGGGCCCGACTTTAATGAAAAACTGTTTTTT. It encodes CAWLGPDFNEKLFF.